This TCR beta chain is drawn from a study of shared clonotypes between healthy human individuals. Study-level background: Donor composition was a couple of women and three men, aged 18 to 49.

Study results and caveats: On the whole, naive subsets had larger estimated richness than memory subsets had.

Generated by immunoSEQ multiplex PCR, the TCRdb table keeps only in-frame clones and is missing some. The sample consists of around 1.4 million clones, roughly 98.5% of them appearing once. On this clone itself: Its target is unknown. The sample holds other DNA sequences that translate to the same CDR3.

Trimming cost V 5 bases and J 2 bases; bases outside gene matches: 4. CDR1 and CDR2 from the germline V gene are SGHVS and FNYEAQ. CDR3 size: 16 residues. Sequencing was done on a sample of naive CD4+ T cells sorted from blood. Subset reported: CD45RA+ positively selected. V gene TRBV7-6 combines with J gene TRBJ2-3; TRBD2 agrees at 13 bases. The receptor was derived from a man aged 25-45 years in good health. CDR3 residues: CASSLGLAGPTDTQYF. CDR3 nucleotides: TGTGCCAGCAGCCTGGGACTAGCGGGACCCACAGATACGCAGTATTTT.